This T cell receptor (beta chain) was sequenced in a study of blood T cell repertoires in COVID-19. Sequencing used immunoSEQ multiplex PCR; TCRdb keeps in-frame clones, though not all of them. Of about 370,000 clones in the sample, roughly nine tenths were seen once. This clone came up a few times. Living in about two dozen US areas, the participants were between 18 and 89 years of age. The V gene lost 2 bases and the J gene lost 3 bases, with 7 bases spanning the gap. CDR3 size: 14 residues. From germline, CDR1 is ENHRY and CDR2 SYGVKD. The specimen sequenced was PBMCs or T cells enriched from blood (not recorded which). The V and J genes are TRBV10-3 and TRBJ1-4; D unresolved. The sequence was collected from a man younger than 35 who had recovered from COVID-19. This CDR3 reads CAISEGAANEKLFF. The CDR3 DNA sequence: TGTGCCATCAGTGAGGGAGCGGCTAATGAAAAACTGTTTTTT.